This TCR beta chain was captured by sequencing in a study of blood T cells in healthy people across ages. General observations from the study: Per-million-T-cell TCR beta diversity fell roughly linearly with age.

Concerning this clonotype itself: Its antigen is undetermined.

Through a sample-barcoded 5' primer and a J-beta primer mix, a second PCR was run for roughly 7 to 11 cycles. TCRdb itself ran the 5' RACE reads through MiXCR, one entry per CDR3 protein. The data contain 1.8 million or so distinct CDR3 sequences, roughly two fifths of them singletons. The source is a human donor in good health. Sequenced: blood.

In nucleotides, the CDR3 is TGCAGCGTTGAAGAACAGGGGGCTTACAATGAGCAGTTCTTC. It yields the protein CSVEEQGAYNEQFF. The chain links TRBV29-1 to TRBJ2-1; TRBD1 matches at 9 bases. V lost 0 bases, J lost 4 bases, and 1 base stayed unmatched. This CDR3 has 14 amino acids. CDR1 and CDR2 (germline): SQVTM, ANQGSEA.